These 26 T cell receptor beta chains were all obtained from the same sample, sequenced in a study of blood T cell repertoires in COVID-19. The method was immunoSEQ multiplex PCR; TCRdb's version includes in-frame clones alone and lacks a portion of them. The table shows about 70,000 clones, with around 90% occurring only once. The sample taken for sequencing was peripheral blood. These receptors were collected from a woman in her late teens or twenties with acute or convalescent COVID-19.

This chain connects TRBV4-3 to TRBJ1-1; D call uncertain. Trimming removed 1 base from V and 1 base from J, with 10 bases in between. Germline values: CDR1 LGHNA, CDR2 YSLEER. The length of the CDR3 is 15 residues. The CDR3 bases are TGCGCCAGCAGCCAAGTTGTGGCCGAGAACACTGAAGCTTTCTTT. Its translation: CASSQVVAENTEAFF.

V usage is TRBV12-3 or TRBV12-4 and J usage is TRBJ1-4; D call uncertain. V was pared by 3 bases and J by 8 bases, with 10 bases between. This CDR3 has 13 residues. The CDR3 nucleotides are TGTGCCAGCAGTTTCCAGAACGCCGAAAAACTGTTTTTT. The encoded protein is CASSFQNAEKLFF.

The gene calls are TRBV30 and TRBJ2-3; the D gene is possibly TRBD2 (5 bases). In germline, CDR1 is GTSNPN, CDR2 SVGIG (reference sequence). Trimming shortened V by 2 bases and J by 0 bases, and 12 bases separated the two germline ends. CDR3 size: 15 residues. CDR3 DNA sequence: TGTGCCTGGAGTACTCCCGGGGATAGCACAGATACGCAGTATTTT. Its translation: CAWSTPGDSTDTQYF.

The chain joins TRBV6-2 or TRBV6-3 to TRBJ2-7, with D hard to call. CDR1 is MNHEY, CDR2 SVGEGT, per germline. The CDR3 extends over 13 amino acids. V was shortened by 2 bases and J by 3 bases, with 8 bases between the two germline ends. CDR3 nucleotide sequence: TGTGCCAGCAGTTACGCGTCCTACTACGAGCAGTACTTC. Translated: CASSYASYYEQYF.

The V gene is TRBV7-2, the J gene TRBJ1-1; D gene unclear. The V end was cut by 5 bases, the J end by 6 bases, with 19 bases between. The CDR3 sequence is 15 residues long. The germline gives CDR1 SGHTA, CDR2 FQGNSA. CDR3 in amino acids: CASSPTLRGFSEAFF. Written as DNA, the CDR3 is TGTGCCAGCAGCCCCACCCTGCGCGGTTTTTCTGAAGCTTTCTTT.

This clone came up a few times. The V gene is TRBV7-2, the J gene TRBJ2-3; unclear D gene. Germline CDR1 reads SGHTA; CDR2 reads FQGNSA. CDR3 size: 15 residues. V gave up 1 base and J gave up 3 bases, with 11 bases separating them. The CDR3 bases are TGTGCCAGCAGCTTAGGGTCTAGGAAGACAGATACGCAGTATTTT. It encodes CASSLGSRKTDTQYF.

The chain links TRBV12-3 or TRBV12-4 to TRBJ2-3, with a weak D call TRBD2 (5 bases). The CDR3 is made up of 13 amino acids. V lost 5 bases and J 7 bases, leaving 13 bases between the germline ends. The CDR3 nucleotides read TGTGCCAGCAGTAAACAAGGACTGCATACGCAGTATTTT. The encoded protein is CASSKQGLHTQYF.

The CDR3 bases are TGTGCCAGTAGTATAAGACAGGACTATGGCTACACCTTC. Translated, it gives CASSIRQDYGYTF. The V and J genes are TRBV19 and TRBJ1-2; D may be TRBD1 (6 bases). Trimming removed 2 bases at V and 3 bases at J, with 7 bases between. Germline CDR1 and CDR2: LNHDA and SQIVND (reference sequence). The CDR3 is 13 amino acids.

This chain links TRBV9 with TRBJ1-1, with a possible D match to TRBD1 (5 bases). The CDR3 is 15 amino acids. Germline V gives CDR1 SGDLS, CDR2 YYNGEE. Between the trimmed V and J ends, which lost 0 bases and 6 bases, there was a span of 15 bases. CDR3 sequence (DNA): TGTGCCAGCAGCGTAGGTCAGGGTTATGGAGCTGAAGCTTTCTTT. This codes for CASSVGQGYGAEAFF. Looking up the rest from reference TRBV9 and TRBJ1-1 gives the full variable domain: DSGVTQTPKHLITATGQRVTLRCSPRSGDLSVYWYQQSLDQGLQFLIQYYNGEERAKGNILERFSAQQFPDLHSELNLSSLELGDSALYFCASSVGQGYGAEAFFGQGTRLTVV.

The chain has TRBV9 and TRBJ1-1; D is possibly TRBD1 (6 bases). The CDR3 runs 14 residues. Trimming shortened V by 3 bases and J by 2 bases, and 11 bases separated the two germline ends. Germline V gene data show CDR1 as SGDLS and CDR2 as YYNGEE. Here the CDR3 reads CASSEGGLNTEAFF. The DNA for the CDR3 is TGTGCCAGCAGCGAGGGGGGGTTAAACACTGAAGCTTTCTTT. Filled out from reference TRBV9 and TRBJ1-1, the complete variable domain reads DSGVTQTPKHLITATGQRVTLRCSPRSGDLSVYWYQQSLDQGLQFLIQYYNGEERAKGNILERFSAQQFPDLHSELNLSSLELGDSALYFCASSEGGLNTEAFFGQGTRLTVV.

This sequence joins TRBV3-1 (or the pseudogene TRBV3-2) and TRBJ1-2; 9 nucleotides align to TRBD1. Germline loops: CDR1 LGHDT, CDR2 YNNKEL (reference sequence). This CDR3 spans 16 amino acids. The ends lost 1 base at V and 5 bases at J; junction bases unmatched: 8. CDR3 in DNA: TGTGCCAGCAGCCAAGGCCCTGGGACAGGGTTTTATGGCTACACCTTC. This codes for CASSQGPGTGFYGYTF.

The chain carries TRBV10-2 and TRBJ2-1, with TRBD1 matching 8 bases. Trimming removed 3 bases from V and 5 bases from J; junction bases left unmatched: 9. The germline gives CDR1 WSHSY, CDR2 SAAADI. The length of the CDR3 is 16 residues. The CDR3 DNA sequence: TGCGCCAGCAGTGACCAGGGCTCAGGGGGCCACAATGAGCAGTTCTTC. It is translated as CASSDQGSGGHNEQFF.

The chain combines TRBV6-1 with TRBJ2-3; D unresolved. V shed 3 bases and J shed 4 bases, with 8 bases lying between them. Germline-derived CDR1 and CDR2 are MNHNS and SASEGT. The CDR3 is made up of 13 amino acids. In nucleotides, the CDR3 is TGTGCCAGCAGTGATTTCGGTGCAGATACGCAGTATTTT. As protein: CASSDFGADTQYF.

This chain joins TRBV27 and TRBJ2-5, with a tentative D call TRBD1 (7 bases). Germline V lookup: CDR1 MNHEY, CDR2 SMNVEV (reference sequence). V lost 5 bases, J lost 2 bases, and 12 bases lay in between. The CDR3 is 14 amino acids. The CDR3 bases are TGTGCCAGCAGTGGCGGGACAGATCAAGAGACCCAGTACTTC. Amino acids: CASSGGTDQETQYF.

This clone occurred once. The J gene is TRBJ1-5, the V gene TRBV10-2; 9 bases are a match to TRBD1. In germline, CDR1 is WSHSY, CDR2 SAAADI. There are 15 residues in the CDR3. V shed 4 bases and J 4 bases; nucleotides not matched to a gene: 5. This CDR3 is CASSADRGINQPQHF. The CDR3 DNA follows: TGCGCCAGCAGTGCGGACAGGGGTATTAATCAGCCCCAGCATTTT.

This rearrangement joins TRBV19 to TRBJ2-1; tentatively, D is TRBD2 (6 bases). V lost 1 base to trimming and J lost 4 bases, with 8 bases between them. Germline V CDR1 and CDR2: LNHDA, SQIVND (reference sequence). The CDR3 runs to 14 residues. This CDR3 reads CASSIGGDYNEQFF. Written as DNA, the CDR3 is TGTGCCAGTAGTATAGGGGGGGATTACAATGAGCAGTTCTTC.

The chain links TRBV4-1 to TRBJ2-1; D possibly corresponds to TRBD1 (6 bases). In germline, CDR1 is MGHRA, CDR2 YSYEKL. The CDR3 runs 15 residues. V dropped 1 base and J dropped 9 bases, with 16 bases sitting between them. The CDR3 here is CASSQARAGVGEQFF. The CDR3 coding sequence is TGCGCCAGCAGCCAAGCCCGGGCAGGGGTCGGTGAGCAGTTCTTC.

This chain uses TRBV11-2 with TRBJ2-7, with a weak D call TRBD2 (6 bases). CDR3 size: 14 residues. Germline CDR1 SGHAT, CDR2 FQNNGV. With 3 bases removed from V and 6 bases from J, the gap between germline ends came to 15 bases. In DNA form, the CDR3 reads TGTGCCAGCAGCTTGGAGGGTTCGTCTTTCGAGCAGTACTTC. It specifies CASSLEGSSFEQYF.

CDR3 loop: CASSLGAGGYEQYF. CDR3 nucleotide sequence: TGTGCCAGCAGCTTAGGTGCAGGAGGTTACGAGCAGTACTTC. The genes are TRBV7-9 and TRBJ2-7; maybe TRBD2 (5 bases). Trimming took 1 base from V and 4 from J, leaving 11 bases between them. Looked up from germline, CDR1 is SEHNR and CDR2 is FQNEAQ (reference sequence). The CDR3 sequence is 14 residues long.

J is TRBJ2-1 and V is TRBV6-6; 7 bases are a match to TRBD2. The CDR3 length is 12 residues. With V trimmed by 11 bases and J by 5 bases, 6 bases remained unmatched. Germline V CDR1 and CDR2: MNHNY, SVGAGI (reference sequence). CDR3 sequence: CASGLADNEQFF. CDR3 coding DNA: TGTGCCTCCGGGCTAGCGGACAATGAGCAGTTCTTC.

The chain employs TRBV9 and TRBJ2-3; D remains ambiguous. The germline V gene encodes CDR1 SGDLS and CDR2 YYNGEE. With 2 bases removed from V and 6 bases from J, the gap between germline ends came to 7 bases. There are 12 residues in the CDR3. CDR3: CASSVNGDTQYF. The CDR3 region has the DNA TGTGCCAGCAGCGTTAATGGCGATACGCAGTATTTT.

The rearrangement uses TRBV19 and TRBJ1-1; tentatively, D is TRBD1 (6 bases). The CDR3 is made up of 17 amino acids. The germline CDR1 and CDR2 sequences are LNHDA and SQIVND (reference sequence). V lost 7 bases to trimming and J lost 0 bases, with 21 bases between them. The DNA of the CDR3 is TGTGCCAGTACCCCGGTTGGGGGCGAAGGCGTGAACACTGAAGCTTTCTTT. It translates to CASTPVGGEGVNTEAFF.

The chain carries TRBV19 and TRBJ1-5; a weak D match, TRBD1 (6 bases). In germline, CDR1 is LNHDA, CDR2 SQIVND (reference sequence). V lost 1 base and J lost 0, with 19 bases in between. The CDR3 runs to 19 residues. The CDR3 spells CASSIVLPGHTYSNQPQHF. In nucleotides, the CDR3 is TGTGCCAGTAGTATAGTTCTCCCGGGACATACTTATAGCAATCAGCCCCAGCATTTT.

The rearrangement joins TRBV11-2 to TRBJ2-7, with TRBD1 matching 7 bases. Germline V lookup: CDR1 SGHAT, CDR2 FQNNGV. V lost 2 bases and J lost 3; bases outside the gene matches: 4. CDR3 size: 14 residues. In nucleotides, the CDR3 is TGTGCCAGCAGCTTATCTTACAGGGGCTACGAGCAGTACTTC. Protein: CASSLSYRGYEQYF. Together with reference TRBV11-2 and TRBJ2-7, the CDR3 gives the full variable domain: EAGVAQSPRYKIIEKRQSVAFWCNPISGHATLYWYQQILGQGPKLLIQFQNNGVVDDSQLPKDRFSAERLKGVDSTLKIQPAKLEDSAVYLCASSLSYRGYEQYFGPGTRLTVT.

The chain carries TRBV29-1 and TRBJ1-1, with a weak D call TRBD1 (6 bases). V gave up 6 bases and J gave up 0 bases, with 20 bases separating them. Germline V gene lookup returns CDR1 SQVTM and CDR2 ANQGSEA. The CDR3 runs to 16 residues. CDR3 loop: CSVIGVRGGVNTEAFF. CDR3 DNA sequence: TGCAGCGTCATAGGGGTCAGGGGAGGGGTGAACACTGAAGCTTTCTTT.

This chain joins TRBV4-1 and TRBJ2-1, with 7 bases that match TRBD2. Germline V gene lookup returns CDR1 MGHRA and CDR2 YSYEKL. The CDR3 extends over 17 amino acids. V gave up 3 bases and J gave up 0 bases; unmatched junction bases: 8. The CDR3 DNA sequence: TGCGCCAGCAGCCAGGAACTAGCGTCGAGCTCCTACAATGAGCAGTTCTTC. Its translation: CASSQELASSSYNEQFF.